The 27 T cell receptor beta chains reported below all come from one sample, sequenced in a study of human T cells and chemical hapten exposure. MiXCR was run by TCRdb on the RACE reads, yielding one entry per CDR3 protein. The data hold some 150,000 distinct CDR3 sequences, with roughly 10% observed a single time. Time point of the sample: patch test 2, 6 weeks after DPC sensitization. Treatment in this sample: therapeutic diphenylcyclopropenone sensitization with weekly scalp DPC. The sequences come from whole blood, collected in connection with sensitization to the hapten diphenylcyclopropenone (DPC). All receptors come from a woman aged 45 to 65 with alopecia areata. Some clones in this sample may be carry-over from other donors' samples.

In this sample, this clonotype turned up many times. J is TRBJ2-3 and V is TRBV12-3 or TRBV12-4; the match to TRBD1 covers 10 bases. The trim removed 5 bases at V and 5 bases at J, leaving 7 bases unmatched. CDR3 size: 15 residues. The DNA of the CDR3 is TGTGCCAGCAGTACTCGACAGGGGGCAAGAGATACGCAGTATTTT. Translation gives CASSTRQGARDTQYF.

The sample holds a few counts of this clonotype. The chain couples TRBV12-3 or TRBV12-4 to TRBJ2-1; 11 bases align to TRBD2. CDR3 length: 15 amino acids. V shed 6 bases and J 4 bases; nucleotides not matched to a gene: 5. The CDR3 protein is CASSPTSGVYNEQFF. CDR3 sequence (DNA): TGTGCCAGCAGCCCGACTAGCGGGGTGTACAATGAGCAGTTCTTC.

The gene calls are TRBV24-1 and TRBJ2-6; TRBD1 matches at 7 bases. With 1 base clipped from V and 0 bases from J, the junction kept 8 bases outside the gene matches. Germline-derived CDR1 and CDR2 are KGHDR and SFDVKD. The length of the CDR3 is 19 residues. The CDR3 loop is CATSDFRQGARSGANVLTF. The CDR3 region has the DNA TGTGCCACCAGTGATTTCCGACAGGGAGCGCGCTCTGGGGCCAACGTCCTGACTTTC.

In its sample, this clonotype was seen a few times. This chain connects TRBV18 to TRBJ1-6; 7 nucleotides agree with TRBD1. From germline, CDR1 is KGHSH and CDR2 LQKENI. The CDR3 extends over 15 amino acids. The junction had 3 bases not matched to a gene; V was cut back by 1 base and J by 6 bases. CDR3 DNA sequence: TGTGCCAGCTCACCACGTTCAGGGGGTAATTCACCCCTCCACTTT. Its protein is CASSPRSGGNSPLHF.

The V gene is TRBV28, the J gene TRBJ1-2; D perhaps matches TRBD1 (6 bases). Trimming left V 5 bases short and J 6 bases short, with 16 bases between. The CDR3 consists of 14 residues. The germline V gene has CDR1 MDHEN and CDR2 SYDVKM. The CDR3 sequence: CASSPSEGEDGYTF. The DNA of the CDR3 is TGTGCCAGCAGTCCGAGCGAGGGGGAAGATGGCTACACCTTC.

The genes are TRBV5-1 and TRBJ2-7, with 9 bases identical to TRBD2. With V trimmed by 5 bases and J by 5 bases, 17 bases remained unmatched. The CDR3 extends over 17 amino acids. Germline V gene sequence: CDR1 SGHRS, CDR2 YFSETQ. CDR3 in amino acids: CASSPAGLAGNGNEQYF. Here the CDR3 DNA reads TGCGCCAGCAGTCCGGCCGGGCTAGCGGGAAACGGTAACGAGCAGTACTTC.

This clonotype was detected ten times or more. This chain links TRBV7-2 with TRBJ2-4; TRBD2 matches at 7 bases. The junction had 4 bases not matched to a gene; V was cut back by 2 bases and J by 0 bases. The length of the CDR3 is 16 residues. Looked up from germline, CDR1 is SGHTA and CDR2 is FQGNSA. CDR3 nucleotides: TGTGCCAGCAGCTTAAACGGGGGGTTAGCCAAAAACATTCAGTACTTC. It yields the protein CASSLNGGLAKNIQYF.

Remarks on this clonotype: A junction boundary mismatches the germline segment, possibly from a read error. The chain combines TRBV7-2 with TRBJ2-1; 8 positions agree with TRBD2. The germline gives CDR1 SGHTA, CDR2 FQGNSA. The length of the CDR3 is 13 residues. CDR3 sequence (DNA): TGTGCCAGCAGCCCGGAACTGATCAGCGGGGGACTCTTC. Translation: CASSPELISGGLF.

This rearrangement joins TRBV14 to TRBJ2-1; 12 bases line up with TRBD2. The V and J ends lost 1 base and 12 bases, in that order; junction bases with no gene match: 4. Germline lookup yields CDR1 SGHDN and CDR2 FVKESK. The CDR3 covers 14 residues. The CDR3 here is CASSQGLAGAPQFF. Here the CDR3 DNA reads TGTGCCAGCAGCCAAGGACTAGCGGGAGCCCCGCAGTTCTTC.

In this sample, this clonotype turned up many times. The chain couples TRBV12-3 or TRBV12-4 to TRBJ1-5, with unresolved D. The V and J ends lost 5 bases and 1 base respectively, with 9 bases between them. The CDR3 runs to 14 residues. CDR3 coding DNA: TGTGCCAGCAGTCAGGCCCGAAGCAATCAGCCCCAGCATTTT. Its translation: CASSQARSNQPQHF.

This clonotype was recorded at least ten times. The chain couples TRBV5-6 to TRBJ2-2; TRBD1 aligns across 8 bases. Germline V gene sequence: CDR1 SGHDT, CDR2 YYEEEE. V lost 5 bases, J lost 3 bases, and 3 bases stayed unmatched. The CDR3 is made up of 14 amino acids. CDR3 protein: CASRLTGDTGELFF. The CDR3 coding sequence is TGTGCCAGCAGATTGACAGGGGACACCGGGGAGCTGTTTTTT.

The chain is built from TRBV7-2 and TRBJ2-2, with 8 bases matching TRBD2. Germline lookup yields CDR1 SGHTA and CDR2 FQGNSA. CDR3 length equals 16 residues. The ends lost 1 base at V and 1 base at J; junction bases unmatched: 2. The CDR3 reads CASSLGLAGNTGELFF. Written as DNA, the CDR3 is TGTGCCAGCAGCTTAGGGCTAGCGGGGAACACCGGGGAGCTGTTTTTT.

The CDR3 sequence: CAWKRDLDEQFF. The DNA of the CDR3 is TGTGCCTGGAAGCGGGATCTCGATGAGCAGTTCTTC. The rearrangement joins TRBV30 to TRBJ2-1, with 7 bases aligning to TRBD2. There are 12 residues in the CDR3. Germline V lookup: CDR1 GTSNPN, CDR2 SVGIG (reference sequence). V lost 4 bases to trimming and J lost 8 bases; unmatched junction nucleotides: 5.

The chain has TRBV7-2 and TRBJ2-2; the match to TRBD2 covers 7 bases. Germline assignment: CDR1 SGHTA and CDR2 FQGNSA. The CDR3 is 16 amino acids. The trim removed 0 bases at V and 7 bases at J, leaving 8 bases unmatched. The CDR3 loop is CASSLAGGRRHGELFF. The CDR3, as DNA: TGTGCCAGCAGCTTAGCGGGCGGGAGAAGGCACGGGGAGCTGTTTTTT.

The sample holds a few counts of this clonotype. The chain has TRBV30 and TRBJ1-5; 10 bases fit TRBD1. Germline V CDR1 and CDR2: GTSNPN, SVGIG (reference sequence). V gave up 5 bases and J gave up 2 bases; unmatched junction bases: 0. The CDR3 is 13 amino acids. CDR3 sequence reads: CAWGQGGNQPQHF. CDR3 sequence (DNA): TGTGCCTGGGGACAGGGGGGCAATCAGCCCCAGCATTTT.

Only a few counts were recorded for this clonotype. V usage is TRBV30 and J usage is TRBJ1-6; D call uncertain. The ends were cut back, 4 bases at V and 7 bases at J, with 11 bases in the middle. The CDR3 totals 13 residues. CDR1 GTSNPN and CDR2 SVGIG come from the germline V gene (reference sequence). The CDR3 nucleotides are TGTGCCTGGAAATTGACAACCAATTCACCCCTCCACTTT. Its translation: CAWKLTTNSPLHF.

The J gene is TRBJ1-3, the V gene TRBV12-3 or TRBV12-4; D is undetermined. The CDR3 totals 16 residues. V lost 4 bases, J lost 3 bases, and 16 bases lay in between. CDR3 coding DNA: TGTGCCAGCAGTTCCTACAGTGACGCTAGTGGAAACACCATATATTTT. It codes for CASSSYSDASGNTIYF.

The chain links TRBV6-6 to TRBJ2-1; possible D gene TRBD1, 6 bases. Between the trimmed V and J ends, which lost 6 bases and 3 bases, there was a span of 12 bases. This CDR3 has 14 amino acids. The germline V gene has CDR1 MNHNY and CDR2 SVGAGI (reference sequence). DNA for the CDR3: TGTGCCAGCAGGCGAGGGGGTCTCTACAATGAGCAGTTCTTC. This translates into CASRRGGLYNEQFF.

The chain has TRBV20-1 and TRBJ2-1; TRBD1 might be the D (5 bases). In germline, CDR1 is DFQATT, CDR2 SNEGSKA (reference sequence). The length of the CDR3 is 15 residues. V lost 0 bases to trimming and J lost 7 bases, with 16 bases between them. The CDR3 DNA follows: TGCAGTGCTAGAGATTGGCTCCCAAGGGGAAATGAGCAGTTCTTC. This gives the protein CSARDWLPRGNEQFF.

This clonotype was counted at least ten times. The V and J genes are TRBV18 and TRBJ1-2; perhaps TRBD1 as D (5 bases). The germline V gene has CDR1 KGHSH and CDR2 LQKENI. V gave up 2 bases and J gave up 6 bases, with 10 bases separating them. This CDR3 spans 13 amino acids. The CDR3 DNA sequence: TGTGCCAGCTCACCAATGACAGAGAATGGCTACACCTTC. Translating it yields CASSPMTENGYTF.

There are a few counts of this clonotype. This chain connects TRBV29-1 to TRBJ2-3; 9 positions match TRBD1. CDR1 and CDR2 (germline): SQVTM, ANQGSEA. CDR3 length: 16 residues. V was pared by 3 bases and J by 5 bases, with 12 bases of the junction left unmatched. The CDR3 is CSVDTGGKRTVDTQYF. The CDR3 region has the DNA TGCAGCGTTGATACAGGGGGCAAGAGAACGGTAGATACGCAGTATTTT.

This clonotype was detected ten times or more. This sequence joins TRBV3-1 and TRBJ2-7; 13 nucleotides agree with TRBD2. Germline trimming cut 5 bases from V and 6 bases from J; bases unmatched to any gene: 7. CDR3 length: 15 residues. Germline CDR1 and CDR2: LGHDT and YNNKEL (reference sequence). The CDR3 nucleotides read TGTGCCAGCAGCTTTCGACTAGCGGGAGGACCCGAGCAGTACTTC. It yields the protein CASSFRLAGGPEQYF.

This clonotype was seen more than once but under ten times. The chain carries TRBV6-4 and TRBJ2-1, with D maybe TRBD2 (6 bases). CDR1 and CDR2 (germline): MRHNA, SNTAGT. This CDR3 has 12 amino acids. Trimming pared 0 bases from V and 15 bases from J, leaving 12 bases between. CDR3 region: CASSDSYGSAFF. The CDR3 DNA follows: TGTGCCAGCAGTGACTCATACGGGAGTGCGTTCTTC.

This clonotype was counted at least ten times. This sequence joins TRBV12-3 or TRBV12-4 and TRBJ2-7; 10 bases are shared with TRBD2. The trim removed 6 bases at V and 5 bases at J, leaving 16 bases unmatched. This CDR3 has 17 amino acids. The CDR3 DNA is TGTGCCAGCAGCACCGGGGCCCTAGCGGGAGAGGTAAACGAGCAGTACTTC. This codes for CASSTGALAGEVNEQYF.

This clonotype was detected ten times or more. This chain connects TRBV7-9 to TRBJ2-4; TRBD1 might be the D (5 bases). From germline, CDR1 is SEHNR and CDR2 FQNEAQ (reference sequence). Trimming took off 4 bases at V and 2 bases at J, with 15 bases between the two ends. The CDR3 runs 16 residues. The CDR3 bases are TGTGCCAGCAGCTCGGACACCCCCGGGTCCAAAAACATTCAGTACTTC. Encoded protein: CASSSDTPGSKNIQYF.

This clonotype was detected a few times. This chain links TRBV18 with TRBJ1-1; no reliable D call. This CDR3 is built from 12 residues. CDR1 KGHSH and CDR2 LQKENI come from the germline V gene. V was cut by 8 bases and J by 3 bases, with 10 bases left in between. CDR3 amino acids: CASRTVYTEAFF. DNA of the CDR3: TGTGCCAGCAGGACGGTCTACACTGAAGCTTTCTTT.

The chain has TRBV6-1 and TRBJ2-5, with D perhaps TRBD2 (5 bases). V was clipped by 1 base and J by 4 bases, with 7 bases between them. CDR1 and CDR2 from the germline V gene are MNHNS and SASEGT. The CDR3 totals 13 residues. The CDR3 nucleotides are TGTGCCAGCAGTGAAGTACGGGGAGAGACCCAGTACTTC. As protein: CASSEVRGETQYF.